This is a list of T cell receptor beta chains from one sample in a study of sequential checkpoint blockade in melanoma. Sequencing was performed with immunoSEQ multiplex PCR; in TCRdb, only in-frame clones are kept and a portion is missing. The data contain more than 10,000 clones, around 23% of them singletons. The starting material was tumor tissue (inferred from file names), obtained from a patient given nivolumab and ipilimumab in sequence. The receptors were gathered from a human donor with melanoma. The CDR3 runs from the conserved cysteine through the conserved F or W. Expanded clones get a size class; other rows say once, few or many, or leave the size out.

.	TRBV6-8	TRBJ2-7	CASSGAGGPYEQYF
.	TRBV11-3	TRBJ1-1	CASSFGGTANTEAFF
.	TRBV11-3	TRBJ1-3	CASSLLRSGNTIYF
.	TRBV18	TRBJ2-5	CASSSGQGHRETQYF
.	TRBV5-1	TRBJ1-2	CASSLGAIANYGYTF
few	TRBV1	TRBJ1-5	CASSQDSQGAGQPQHF
.	TRBV11-3	TRBJ1-3	CASSSNRGLGNTIYF
.	TRBV28	TRBJ2-7	CASSRAGTGVSYEQYF
many	TRBV11-3	TRBJ1-2	CASSLGVREGYGYTF
.	TRBV23-1	TRBJ2-3	CASSLGSTGNQYF
few	TRBV2	TRBJ2-6	CASSEDPWGTSGANVLTF
.	TRBV2	TRBJ2-1	CARGSGGYNEQFF
many	TRBV4-1	TRBJ2-1	CASSQVGTYNEQFF
.	TRBV9	TRBJ2-2	CASSPAGLTGELFF
.	TRBV6-8	TRBJ1-3	CASSSADSGNTIYF
.	TRBV8-2	TRBJ2-7	CASGGQGGVEQYF
.	TRBV1	TRBJ1-1	CASSQGPRENTEAFF
.	TRBV19	TRBJ2-2	CASSIGRGGELFF
few	TRBV7-1	TRBJ2-2	CASSLASGGELFF
few	TRBV2	TRBJ1-4	CASSPMGGLNEKLFF
many	TRBV27	TRBJ1-3	CASSLAGSGNTIYF
.	TRBV6-7	TRBJ2-3	CASSWKVTGLEPDTQYF
few	TRBV12-5	TRBJ1-6	CASSTGGWSYNSPLHF
many	TRBV11-3	TRBJ1-2	CASSRGQGGDGYTF
medium-sized	TRBV27	TRBJ2-1	CASSLSLRGEQFF
.	TRBV11-3	TRBJ2-1	CASSLGLAGAYNEQFF
many	TRBV9	TRBJ2-2	CASSSPQGAGELFF
.	TRBV15	TRBJ1-1	CATSRGGVDTEAFF
many	TRBV11-3	TRBJ1-2	CASTSPGARYGYTF
medium-sized	TRBV11-3	TRBJ2-2	CASSLGTGSTTGELFF
few	TRBV6-4	TRBJ2-1	CASNSIDARLF
few	TRBV6-8	TRBJ2-1	CASSEGWNEQFF
.	TRBV18	TRBJ2-5	CASSRRQKETQYF
.	TRBV25-1	TRBJ2-3	CATKRGGDTQYF
few	TRBV28	TRBJ2-7	CASSLYYWAGSSYEQYF
.	TRBV29-1	TRBJ1-1	CSAAPGGTEAFF
.	TRBV5-1	TRBJ2-7	CASSLGQGDYYEQYF
many	TRBV11-3	TRBJ1-2	CASSSWQGGADYGYTF
few	TRBV14	TRBJ2-4	CASSPRDSRNIQYF
few	TRBV6-8	TRBJ2-3	CASSGNYSPGDTQYF
.	TRBV28	TRBJ1-5	CASSSGDHSNQPQHF
few	TRBV9	TRBJ2-1	CASSEGGIESPRLF
.	TRBV5-1	TRBJ2-1	CASSSGTSHSSYNEQFF
few	TRBV9	TRBJ1-1	CASSSRGGLNTEAFF
few	TRBV6-8	TRBJ2-7	CASSDSGRGLNEQYF
once	TRBV19	TRBJ1-2	CASMRGSNYGYTF
.	TRBV11-3	TRBJ2-5	CASSAGGRAGETQYF
.	TRBV4-1	TRBJ2-3	CASSLRLAGTADTQYF
few	TRBV11-3	TRBJ2-5	CASSFGFRGETQYF